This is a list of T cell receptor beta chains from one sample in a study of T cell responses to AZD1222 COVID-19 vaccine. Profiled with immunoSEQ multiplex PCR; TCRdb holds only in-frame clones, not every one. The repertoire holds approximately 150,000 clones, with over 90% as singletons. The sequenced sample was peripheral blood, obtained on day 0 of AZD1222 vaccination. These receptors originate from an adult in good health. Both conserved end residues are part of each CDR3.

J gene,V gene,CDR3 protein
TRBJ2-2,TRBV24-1,CATSVGGNTGELFF
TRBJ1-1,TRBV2,CASSTTGPAEAFF
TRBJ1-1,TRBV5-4,CASSLQGAGTEAFF
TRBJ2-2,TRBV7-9,CASSFLGPGELFF
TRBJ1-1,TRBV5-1,CASSEGRRVNTEAFF
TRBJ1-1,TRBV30,CAWSVTLRSEEFF
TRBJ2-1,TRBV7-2,CASSFQDRGDEQFF
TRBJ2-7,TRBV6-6,CASKPGQGGEQYF
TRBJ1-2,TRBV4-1,CASSQVRGGIYGYTF
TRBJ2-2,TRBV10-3,CAISAGGRLAGGAGELFF
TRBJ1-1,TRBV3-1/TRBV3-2,CASSQSGAEAFF
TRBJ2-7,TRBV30,CAWSLGSTGLYEQYF
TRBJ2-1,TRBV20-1,CSASTSNEQFF
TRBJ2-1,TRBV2,CASSEQGSLNEQFF
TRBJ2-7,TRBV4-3,CASSQRTSDFYEQYF
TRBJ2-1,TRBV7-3,CASSLLAGGYNEQFF
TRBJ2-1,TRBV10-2,CASSDLAGGVNEQFF
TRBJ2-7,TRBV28,CASSPLSGLRRAWEQYF
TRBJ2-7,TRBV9,CASSVGPGLYEQYF
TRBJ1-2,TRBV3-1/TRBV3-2,CASSQVSSLSYTF
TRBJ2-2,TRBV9,CASSVGGPGGELFF
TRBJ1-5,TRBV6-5,CASSNSGIQPQHF
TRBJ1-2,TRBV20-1,CSVSGGTF
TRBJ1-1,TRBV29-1,CSVGREGAFF
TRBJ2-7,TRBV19,CASSTPSGRRGEQYF